Listed below are T cell receptor beta chains from one sample, sequenced in a study of cytomegalovirus exposure and HLA in healthy donors. Generated by immunoSEQ multiplex PCR, the TCRdb table keeps only in-frame clones and is missing some. The table shows around 150,000 clones, with roughly 79% occurring only once. The specimen sequenced was PBMCs. The receptors stem from a man aged 30 to 39 in good health and CMV-seropositive. Each CDR3 is given with its conserved first and last residue. A D gene is named only where the DNA matches it firmly. Clone sizes are given selectively: once, few, many, or a class where the clone is expanded.

D,size,J,V,CDR3,DNA
TRBD2,.,TRBJ2-7,TRBV27,CASSSPGTSGIEQYF,TGTGCCAGCAGTTCCCCCGGGACTAGCGGGATCGAGCAGTACTTC
TRBD2,.,TRBJ2-7,TRBV6-5,CASNRPGRELYEQYF,TGTGCCAGCAACCGGCCGGGGCGGGAGCTCTACGAGCAGTACTTC
.,.,TRBJ2-3,TRBV28,CASSFPGRATDTQYF,TGTGCCAGCAGTTTTCCCGGCAGGGCAACAGATACGCAGTATTTT
TRBD2,.,TRBJ2-1,TRBV9,CASSTRTSGMNEQFF,TGTGCCAGCTCGACCCGGACTAGCGGGATGAATGAGCAGTTCTTC
.,once,TRBJ1-2,TRBV2,CASSAQGPNYGYTF,TGTGCCAGCAGTGCTCAGGGGCCTAACTATGGCTACACCTTC
TRBD1,.,TRBJ2-7,TRBV5-1,CASSSGSRDRVHEQYF,TGCGCCAGCAGCTCGGGGTCCCGGGACAGGGTACACGAGCAGTACTTC
TRBD1,.,TRBJ2-3,TRBV6-1,CASSERTGGLADTQYF,TGTGCCAGCAGTGAAAGGACAGGGGGGTTGGCAGATACGCAGTATTTT
TRBD1,.,TRBJ2-1,TRBV29-1,CSVGTGGYNEQFF,TGCAGCGTTGGGACAGGGGGCTACAATGAGCAGTTCTTC
.,.,TRBJ2-2,TRBV5-6,CASSLVQGDTGELFF,TGTGCCAGCAGCTTGGTACAAGGGGACACCGGGGAGCTGTTTTTT
.,.,TRBJ1-4,TRBV6-6,CASSYGGGFEKLFF,TGTGCCAGCAGTTACGGTGGAGGGTTCGAAAAACTGTTTTTT
TRBD2,.,TRBJ2-3,TRBV5-4,CASRSGGIPDTQYF,TGTGCCAGCCGGAGCGGGGGGATCCCAGATACGCAGTATTTT
TRBD1,.,TRBJ1-1,TRBV11-1,CASSARTGENTEAFF,TGTGCCAGCAGCGCCCGGACAGGGGAGAACACTGAAGCTTTCTTT
.,.,TRBJ1-1,TRBV27,CASSFGGGTEAFF,TGTGCCAGCAGTTTTGGGGGGGGGACTGAAGCTTTCTTT
.,few,TRBJ2-7,TRBV5-4,CASSLPGENRYEQYF,TGTGCCAGCAGCTTACCAGGGGAAAATCGGTACGAGCAGTACTTC
.,.,TRBJ2-7,TRBV6-6,CASRDSSYEQYF,TGTGCCAGCAGGGACTCCTCCTACGAGCAGTACTTC
.,.,TRBJ2-3,TRBV9,CASSVGSLGAQDTQYF,TGTGCCAGCAGCGTAGGATCTTTAGGAGCGCAAGATACGCAGTATTTT
TRBD2,.,TRBJ2-1,TRBV7-3,CASSLGTSGGLNEQFF,TGTGCCAGCAGCTTAGGGACTAGCGGGGGACTCAATGAGCAGTTCTTC
.,.,TRBJ2-7,TRBV19,CASSIGQGSYEQYF,TGTGCCAGTAGTATCGGGCAGGGTTCCTACGAGCAGTACTTC
TRBD1,.,TRBJ2-3,TRBV9,CASSVGTGGTDTQYF,TGTGCCAGCAGCGTCGGGACAGGGGGGACAGATACGCAGTATTTT
TRBD1,.,TRBJ1-4,TRBV18,CASFSGTGATNEKLFF,TGTGCCAGCTTCTCCGGGACAGGGGCAACTAATGAAAAACTGTTTTTT
.,.,TRBJ1-2,TRBV7-3,CASSGSGADGYTF,TGTGCCAGCAGTGGGTCAGGGGCTGACGGCTACACCTTC
TRBD1,.,TRBJ2-7,TRBV5-1,CASSLVGDRVEQYF,TGCGCCAGCAGCTTGGTTGGGGACAGGGTCGAGCAGTACTTC
.,.,TRBJ2-7,TRBV28,CASSFTGYPYEQYF,TGTGCCAGCAGTTTTACAGGTTATCCCTACGAGCAGTACTTC
TRBD2,.,TRBJ2-7,TRBV28,CASSLSGVVGTSGSGGPDEQYF,TGTGCCAGCAGTTTATCCGGTGTGGTGGGGACTAGCGGGAGTGGAGGTCCGGACGAGCAGTACTTC
TRBD2,once,TRBJ2-5,TRBV28,CASSPGLAGEETQYF,TGTGCCAGCAGCCCGGGACTAGCGGGGGAAGAGACCCAGTACTTC
TRBD1,few,TRBJ1-1,TRBV7-2,CASSLKVVGTGIPNTEAFF,TGTGCCAGCAGCTTAAAGGTGGTAGGGACAGGGATCCCGAACACTGAAGCTTTCTTT
.,.,TRBJ2-3,TRBV7-8,CASSTTETSTDTQYF,TGTGCCAGCAGCACGACAGAGACTAGCACAGATACGCAGTATTTT